The 14 T cell receptor beta chains below all came from one sample that was sequenced in a study of T cells after posttransplantation cyclophosphamide. The table came from immunoSEQ multiplex PCR; TCRdb's copy has only in-frame clones and leaves some out. This sample comprises some 40,000 clones, none seen once only. Sequencing used PBMCs. The source is a man aged 35 to 55 in good health, CMV-negative, and a related stem cell transplant donor.

There are many counts of this clone. V usage is TRBV5-6 and J usage is TRBJ1-1; D unresolved. V lost 4 bases and J lost 8, with 9 bases in between. CDR1 SGHDT and CDR2 YYEEEE come from the germline V gene. The CDR3 extends over 11 amino acids. CDR3 region: CASSSPGEAFF. CDR3 sequence (DNA): TGTGCCAGCAGCAGTCCCGGGGAAGCTTTCTTT.

This clone was picked up many times. The chain carries TRBV7-3 and TRBJ2-7; no firm D call. Germline values: CDR1 SGHTA, CDR2 FQGTGA. The CDR3 loop spans 13 amino acids. Trimming pared 5 bases from V and 0 bases from J, leaving 8 bases between. CDR3 residues: CASSPTGSYEQYF. Here the CDR3 DNA reads TGTGCCAGCAGCCCGACTGGCTCCTACGAGCAGTACTTC. Full variable domain (rest looked up from reference TRBV7-3 and TRBJ2-7): GAGVSQTPSNKVTEKGKYVELRCDPISGHTALYWYRQSLGQGPEFLIYFQGTGAADDSGLPNDRFFAVRPEGSVSTLKIQRTERGDSAVYLCASSPTGSYEQYFGPGTRLTVT.

Only a few counts were recorded for this clone. The chain links TRBV7-2 to TRBJ2-1; 9 nucleotides align to TRBD2. Trimming cost V 5 bases and J 5 bases; bases outside gene matches: 7. The germline gives CDR1 SGHTA, CDR2 FQGNSA. This CDR3 has 15 amino acids. CDR3 sequence: CASSPGLAGHNEQFF. The CDR3, as DNA: TGTGCCAGCAGCCCTGGGCTAGCGGGGCACAATGAGCAGTTCTTC. The full variable domain, with the rest looked up from reference TRBV7-2 and TRBJ2-1, is GAGVSQSPSNKVTEKGKDVELRCDPISGHTALYWYRQSLGQGLEFLIYFQGNSAPDKSGLPSDRFSAERTGGSVSTLTIQRTQQEDSAVYLCASSPGLAGHNEQFFGPGTRLTVL.

This clone was seen only a few times. This chain joins TRBV27 and TRBJ2-3; perhaps TRBD2 as D (6 bases). CDR3 length: 15 amino acids. Trimming pared 5 bases from V and 3 bases from J, leaving 15 bases between. Germline assignment: CDR1 MNHEY and CDR2 SMNVEV (reference sequence). The CDR3: CASSPPTRQTDTQYF. For the CDR3, the DNA is TGTGCCAGCAGTCCCCCGACTAGACAGACAGATACGCAGTATTTT.

The CDR3 DNA is TGTGCCAGCTTGGGAGAGAAAAACGGGGAGCTGTTTTTT. Amino acid sequence: CASLGEKNGELFF. The V gene is TRBV6-5, the J gene TRBJ2-2; tentatively, D is TRBD2 (5 bases). CDR3 length: 13 amino acids. The V gene's germline CDR1 is MNHEY and CDR2 SVGAGI. V was clipped by 8 bases and J by 7 bases, with 14 bases between them.

Ten or more counts support this clone. CDR3 amino acids: CAMGQLSNSPLHF. CDR3 nucleotides: TGTGCCATGGGACAACTCTCTAATTCACCCCTCCACTTT. The chain joins TRBV10-3 to TRBJ1-6, with D tentatively TRBD1 (6 bases). This CDR3 has 13 residues. V was pared by 9 bases and J by 6 bases, with 12 bases between. CDR1 is ENHRY, CDR2 SYGVKD, per germline.

This clone showed up just a few times. The chain employs TRBV2 and TRBJ1-5, with 10 nucleotides matching TRBD1. The CDR3 is 15 residues long. V lost 6 bases to trimming and J lost 3 bases; unmatched junction nucleotides: 5. CDR1 and CDR2 (germline): SNHLY, FYNNEI. The CDR3 is CASRSGQGINQPQHF. The DNA for the CDR3 is TGTGCCAGCAGGTCGGGACAGGGGATCAATCAGCCCCAGCATTTT.

This clone was recorded at least ten times. The CDR3 is CASSLLAGAVSSGELFF. CDR3 sequence (DNA): TGTGCCAGCAGCTTACTAGCGGGGGCGGTAAGCTCCGGGGAGCTGTTTTTT. The chain employs TRBV11-3 and TRBJ2-2, with 10 bases matching TRBD2. The CDR3 is made up of 17 amino acids. The junction had 9 bases not matched to a gene; V was cut back by 2 bases and J by 6 bases. Germline CDR1 and CDR2: SGHNT and YENEEA.

In its sample, this clone was seen many times. This chain uses TRBV5-6 with TRBJ2-2; 9 bases fit TRBD2. Germline V gene lookup returns CDR1 SGHDT and CDR2 YYEEEE. The CDR3 contains 14 residues. V lost 7 bases and J lost 6; bases outside the gene matches: 7. The CDR3 DNA sequence: TGTGCCAGCTTGCTAGCGGGATACTCCGGGGAGCTGTTTTTT. It is translated as CASLLAGYSGELFF.

This chain links TRBV25-1 with TRBJ2-3, with 7 bases aligning to TRBD2. The CDR3 has 14 amino acids. Germline V CDR1 and CDR2: MGHDK, SYGVNS. Germline trimming cut 7 bases from V and 2 bases from J; bases unmatched to any gene: 6. The CDR3 spells CASTGEGYTDTQYF. CDR3 nucleotide sequence: TGTGCCAGCACTGGGGAGGGATACACAGATACGCAGTATTTT. Filled out from reference TRBV25-1 and TRBJ2-3, the complete variable domain reads EADIYQTPRYLVIGTGKKITLECSQTMGHDKMYWYQQDPGMELHLIHYSYGVNSTEKGDLSSESTVSRIRTEHFPLTLESARPSHTSQYLCASTGEGYTDTQYFGPGTRLTVL.

This clone was seen at least ten times. V is TRBV2 and J is TRBJ2-2, with TRBD2 as a possible D gene (8 bases). With 6 bases removed from V and 4 bases from J, the gap between germline ends came to 15 bases. Per germline, CDR1 SNHLY and CDR2 FYNNEI. The CDR3 loop spans 15 amino acids. This CDR3 is CASRGGLAGTGELFF. The DNA of the CDR3 is TGTGCCAGCAGAGGGGGCCTAGCGGGCACCGGGGAGCTGTTTTTT.

This clone was seen many times. V usage is TRBV6-5 and J usage is TRBJ2-1, with D possibly matching TRBD2 (6 bases). CDR3 length: 13 residues. Germline V gene sequence: CDR1 MNHEY, CDR2 SVGAGI. Trimming cost V 5 bases and J 8 bases, with 13 bases left between them. The CDR3 coding sequence is TGTGCCAGCAGTCGCACCCGGGACTATGAGCAGTTCTTC. It translates to CASSRTRDYEQFF.

This clone occurred many times. This chain joins TRBV6-4 and TRBJ2-1, with 12 bases aligning to TRBD1. This CDR3 comprises 14 residues. After removal of 5 bases from V and 7 bases from J, the junction contained 3 bases not matched to a gene. CDR1 MRHNA and CDR2 SNTAGT come from the germline V gene. In nucleotides, the CDR3 is TGTGCCAGCAGTCCGGGACAGGGGGCGAATGAGCAGTTCTTC. Its translation: CASSPGQGANEQFF.

The chain couples TRBV4-2 to TRBJ2-3; D uncertain. V was trimmed by 1 base and J by 2 bases, leaving 10 bases between them. There are 15 residues in the CDR3. Germline V gene sequence: CDR1 LGHNA, CDR2 YNFKEQ. The CDR3 region has the DNA TGTGCCAGCAGCCAAGTGGCCTCCTCCACAGATACGCAGTATTTT. Protein product: CASSQVASSTDTQYF.